This T cell receptor beta chain originates from a study of T cell responses to AZD1222 COVID-19 vaccine. Assay used: immunoSEQ multiplex PCR; TCRdb lists only in-frame clones, some missing. Among fewer than 150,000 clones listed, approximately 88% were seen once. The V and J ends lost 4 bases and 0 bases respectively, with 7 bases between them. The CDR3 runs 14 residues. From germline, CDR1 is MNHNY and CDR2 SVGAGI (reference sequence). The rearrangement links TRBV6-6 to TRBJ1-3; maybe TRBD1 (5 bases). The source material was peripheral blood, sampled 28 days after the second AZD1222 dose. The sequence derives from an adult who received the AZD1222 COVID-19 vaccine. The CDR3 bases are TGTGCCAGCAGTTTAACAGGCTCTGGAAACACCATATATTTT. It specifies CASSLTGSGNTIYF.